This T cell receptor beta chain was sequenced for a study of blood T cell repertoires in COVID-19. At the level of the study: The cDNA or gDNA used as material had been derived from T cells, B-cell-depleted T cells, or PBMCs.

The Seattle site enrolled patients during active infection and followed them longitudinally. Unmatched junction bases numbered 15, after V lost 5 bases and J lost 6 bases. CDR1 and CDR2 from the germline V gene are SGHVS and FNYEAQ. The CDR3 spans 17 residues. The authors' processing: How many nucleated cells were present was estimated from reference gene primer amplification. TCRdb's copy holds only in-frame clones and misses some; the assay was immunoSEQ multiplex PCR. The D gene and trimming were derived from the DNA, and the V and J assignments and clone size from that table. Of 300,000 to 350,000 clones in the sample, 75% to 90% are singletons; the top ten hold 2.9%.

V gene TRBV7-6 combines with J gene TRBJ2-1; 8 bases agree with TRBD2. The TCR originated in a woman aged 30 to 39 with COVID-19, enrolled during active disease. Sequencing was done on a sample of peripheral blood. CDR3: CASSLPGGAGEANEQFF. CDR3 in DNA: TGTGCCAGCAGCCTCCCGGGGGGGGCGGGTGAGGCCAATGAGCAGTTCTTC.